The clone carrying this T cell receptor beta chain was seen a handful of times. Its matching antigen is unknown. Template switching added a universal primer binding site, and final cDNA carried unique molecular identifiers. One entry per CDR3 protein results from TCRdb running MiXCR on the 5' RACE reads. The table shows some 100,000 distinct CDR3 sequences, with just under 6% occurring only once. This sample stems from a study of identical twins. V lost 6 bases and J lost 6; bases outside the gene matches: 6. Germline V lookup: CDR1 SGHRS, CDR2 YFSETQ. This CDR3 spans 13 amino acids. General study points: The study reached conclusions through statistical analysis that was cross-sectional, not following the same donors. Models came in too low on out-of-frame TCR alpha sharing in monozygotic twins. An excess of low generation probability was shown by twin-shared out-of-frame alpha sequences.

The rearrangement links TRBV5-1 to TRBJ2-1, with TRBD2 matching over 7 bases. This receptor was obtained from a woman aged 45-65 years in good health. Sequencing was done on a sample of memory T cells sorted from blood. The CDR3 loop reads CASNTGTTNEQFF. CDR3 in DNA: TGCGCCAGCAACACCGGGACTACCAATGAGCAGTTCTTC.